This TCR beta chain was identified during a study of T cell repertoires in cytomegalovirus infection. As for the study in general: Public TCR beta signatures marked donors with CMV infection and the matching HLA. The study, taken as a whole, reports: Public TCR beta family frequency separated CMV-and-HLA carriers, including in an independent cohort. HLA-C-restricted CMV-specific TCR beta clonotypes were dominant in the ex vivo response.

TCRdb processed the reads anew with MiXCR; each CDR3 protein has one entry. The sample yields roughly 230,000 distinct CDR3 sequences, roughly 20% seen once. This clonotype was detected many times. Its antigen is not known. There are 15 residues in the CDR3. V gave up 6 bases and J gave up 3 bases; unmatched junction bases: 10. The source is a human donor in good health (CMV status not recorded). Some clones in this sample may be carry-over from other donors' samples. Sequences were obtained from CD8+ T cells from PBMCs. J is TRBJ2-7 and V is TRBV12-3 or TRBV12-4, with 8 bases matching TRBD1. This CDR3 reads CASSGPGTGDYEQYF. The DNA for the CDR3 is TGTGCCAGCAGCGGACCCGGGACAGGCGACTACGAGCAGTACTTC.